A selection of T cell receptor beta chains follows, all from one sample in a study of blood T cell repertoires in COVID-19. Using immunoSEQ multiplex PCR, the repertoire was profiled, and TCRdb retains in-frame clones only, with some absent. The table includes 200,000 to 250,000 clones, 90% detected once. The sequencing input was PBMCs or T cells enriched from blood (not recorded which). The receptors stem from a young man who had been exposed to COVID-19. The CDR3 runs from the conserved cysteine through the conserved F or W. Fields, in order: J gene, V gene, CDR3 protein.

J: TRBJ1-6; V: TRBV2; CDR3: CASSEQGTGGNSPLHF
J: TRBJ2-3; V: TRBV6-1; CDR3: CASSDGHLSTDTQYF
J: TRBJ1-4; V: TRBV2; CDR3: CASSGPSTGGVATNEKLFF
J: TRBJ2-3; V: TRBV11-3; CDR3: CASSLAPTDTQYF
J: TRBJ1-2; V: TRBV19; CDR3: CASSPEWTVGNYGYTF
J: TRBJ1-3; V: TRBV2; CDR3: CASSHGTLYFSGNTIYF
J: TRBJ1-3; V: TRBV19; CDR3: CASNPTETSGNTIYF
J: TRBJ1-4; V: TRBV18; CDR3: CASSPPGQANEKLFF
J: TRBJ1-2; V: TRBV30; CDR3: CAWSVGGVYGYTF
J: TRBJ2-2; V: TRBV18; CDR3: CASSMTGVDATGELFF
J: TRBJ2-2; V: TRBV20-1; CDR3: CSASSEVSGELFF
J: TRBJ1-1; V: TRBV30; CDR3: CAWRGDSTNTEAFF
J: TRBJ1-4; V: TRBV5-1; CDR3: CASSTPGDGEKLFF
J: TRBJ1-6; V: TRBV11-2; CDR3: CASSYDSFNSPLHF
J: TRBJ2-2; V: TRBV4-2; CDR3: CASSQEALGRGFAGELFF
J: TRBJ2-5; V: TRBV11-2; CDR3: CASSKGIGGGETQYF
J: TRBJ2-7; V: TRBV2; CDR3: CASRGGSYEQYF
J: TRBJ1-4; V: TRBV27; CDR3: CASRRPGTGDEKLFF
J: TRBJ1-2; V: TRBV5-6; CDR3: CASSPKDSNYGYTF
J: TRBJ1-1; V: TRBV5-6; CDR3: CASSYDQRLNTEAFF
J: TRBJ1-1; V: TRBV4-1; CDR3: CASSQDTAGFTEAFF
J: TRBJ2-5; V: TRBV2; CDR3: CASSERRGRETQYF
J: TRBJ1-4; V: TRBV4-1; CDR3: CASSQVTLGQGYRNHEKLFF
J: TRBJ1-1; V: TRBV5-5; CDR3: CASSFSPSTEAFF
J: TRBJ2-3; V: TRBV7-6; CDR3: CASSPWASGGTDTQYF
J: TRBJ2-5; V: TRBV6-6; CDR3: CASSYELAGGLETQYF
J: TRBJ2-5; V: TRBV5-4; CDR3: CASSPGLAGGETQYF
J: TRBJ2-7; V: TRBV5-1; CDR3: CASSRYGNEQYF
J: TRBJ2-3; V: TRBV30; CDR3: CARTGGSRTDTQYF
J: TRBJ2-3; V: TRBV10-1; CDR3: CASSESGGHTDTQYF
J: TRBJ2-1; V: TRBV20-1; CDR3: CSASRAGGRNEQFF
J: TRBJ2-2; V: TRBV7-6; CDR3: CASSLRTNPGELFF
J: TRBJ2-3; V: TRBV2; CDR3: CASSVRDRGDTQYF
J: TRBJ1-1; V: TRBV21-1; CDR3: CASSKGGVRDRKKAFF
J: TRBJ2-3; V: TRBV19; CDR3: CASNPGHRGTDTQYF
J: TRBJ1-1; V: TRBV3-1/TRBV3-2; CDR3: CASSHNLAEAFF
J: TRBJ1-2; V: TRBV30; CDR3: CAWSVAGSGYGYTF
J: TRBJ2-7; V: TRBV27; CDR3: CASSGGELYEQYF
J: TRBJ1-2; V: TRBV2; CDR3: CATKADRDGHDYTF
J: TRBJ2-3; V: TRBV4-1; CDR3: CASRETSRTVPWDTQYF
J: TRBJ2-1; V: TRBV10-3; CDR3: CAISESWAGEYNEQFF
J: TRBJ2-7; V: TRBV7-9; CDR3: CASSLANSYEQYF
J: TRBJ2-1; V: TRBV11-2; CDR3: CASSWLAGGYNEQFF
J: TRBJ2-3; V: TRBV4-1; CDR3: CASSQTGLRRTDTQYF
J: TRBJ2-2; V: TRBV7-9; CDR3: CASSLLLAGGAGELFF
J: TRBJ1-1; V: TRBV7-8; CDR3: CASSQGGSGAFF
J: TRBJ2-3; V: TRBV7-9; CDR3: CASSLDGTPTDTQYF
J: TRBJ2-3; V: TRBV3-1/TRBV3-2; CDR3: CASSQVGASGGSGVDTQYF
J: TRBJ1-2; V: TRBV5-1; CDR3: CASSFQDRFYGYTF
J: TRBJ2-3; V: TRBV6-5; CDR3: CATNMGGAEDTQYF
J: TRBJ2-1; V: TRBV3-1/TRBV3-2; CDR3: CASSQDTGANEQFF
J: TRBJ1-5; V: TRBV27; CDR3: CASGLTGRGNQPQHF
J: TRBJ1-6; V: TRBV7-8; CDR3: CASSLIDLALGNSPLHF
J: TRBJ2-1; V: TRBV11-2; CDR3: CASSLAGEQFF
J: TRBJ2-1; V: TRBV9; CDR3: CASSAYREKNEQFF
J: TRBJ2-3; V: TRBV19; CDR3: CASSRTSGGARADTQYF
J: TRBJ1-1; V: TRBV11-2; CDR3: CASSLVAGFYSNTEAFF
J: TRBJ1-5; V: TRBV19; CDR3: CASSIGAVNQPQHF
J: TRBJ2-5; V: TRBV19; CDR3: CASSPSVYQETQYF